A selection of T cell receptor beta chains follows, all from one sample in a study of shared clonotypes between healthy human individuals. The assay was immunoSEQ multiplex PCR, and TCRdb's table has in-frame clones only and misses some. The sample has under 600,000 clones; almost 80% are singletons. Sequenced sample: PBMCs. The receptors were sampled from a woman between 40 and 50 years old in good health. Some clones in this sample may be carry-over from other donors' samples. Each CDR3 is given without its conserved first and last residue. Clone sizes are given selectively: once, few, many, or a class where the clone is expanded.

>TRBJ2-7|TRBV6-5|NA
ASSYSPRGGRDEQY
>TRBJ1-1|TRBV7-2|NA
ASRPQNLNTEAF
>TRBJ2-7|TRBV11-1|NA
ASSLRRTSGRAYEQY
>TRBJ2-7|TRBV6-5|once
ASSTGDRVNYEQY
>TRBJ2-1|TRBV27|NA
ASSHGGGNEQF
>TRBJ1-5|TRBV29-1|NA
SSRRTGGYGVNQPQH
>TRBJ2-7|TRBV5-6|NA
ASSSGQVPYEQY
>TRBJ2-7|TRBV7-9|NA
ASRSQGYEQY
>TRBJ1-5|TRBV6-4|NA
ARKLRDRHNQPQH
>TRBJ2-1|TRBV19|NA
ASRVSRLSSSYNEQF
>TRBJ2-5|TRBV5-8|NA
ASSWTVQETQY
>TRBJ2-1|TRBV14|NA
ASEGREGSYNEQF
>TRBJ2-7|TRBV19|NA
ASSPSSAFSYEQY
>TRBJ2-1|TRBV7-9|NA
ASRVTSSSYNEQF
>TRBJ2-5|TRBV5-1|NA
ASSFGTGTETQY
>TRBJ1-2|TRBV29-1|NA
SAGRSSGYGYT
>TRBJ2-5|TRBV19|NA
ASSSRGRTGAETQY
>TRBJ2-7|TRBV7-9|once
ASSLMQGPAYEQY
>TRBJ2-1|TRBV11-2|NA
ASSNREGRDEQF
>TRBJ2-5|TRBV29-1|NA
SVTGTGGWETQY
>TRBJ2-3|TRBV27|NA
ASSLQGKRGDTQY
>TRBJ1-1|TRBV18|NA
ASSPRTGGAGDTEAF
>TRBJ2-1|TRBV27|NA
ASSAGGHEQF
>TRBJ2-7|TRBV14|few
ASSQDLGDSSIEEQY
>TRBJ1-1|TRBV5-1|NA
ASSLGGQRGHTEAF
>TRBJ2-3|TRBV15|NA
ATSRGYGSGTDTQY